The 17 T cell receptor beta chains below come from one sample, sequenced in a study of OX40 agonist ivuxolimab in advanced cancers. Produced via immunoSEQ multiplex PCR; TCRdb's table is partial and in-frame only. Here the sample spans about 80,000 clones, about 90% being singletons. The sample was CD4+ or CD8+ T cells sorted from blood, taken in a trial of the OX40 agonist ivuxolimab. All receptors come from an adult with an advanced solid tumor such as melanoma, head and neck, liver or kidney cancer.

The chain couples TRBV15 to TRBJ2-7, with TRBD1 identical over 9 bases. With V trimmed by 3 bases and J by 2 bases, 5 bases remained unmatched. CDR1 is LNHNV, CDR2 YYDKDF, per germline (reference sequence). The CDR3 has 15 residues. The CDR3 region is CATSRQDRGPYEQYF. The CDR3 DNA follows: TGTGCCACCAGCAGGCAGGACAGGGGACCCTACGAGCAGTACTTC. The variable domain in full, with the rest retrieved from reference TRBV15 and TRBJ2-7, is DAMVIQNPRYQVTQFGKPVTLSCSQTLNHNVMYWYQQKSSQAPKLLFHYYDKDFNNEADTPDNFQSRRPNTSFCFLDIRSPGLGDTAMYLCATSRQDRGPYEQYFGPGTRLTVT.

The genes are TRBV5-4 and TRBJ1-1; D gene uncertain. Germline CDR1 and CDR2: SGHNT and YYREEE (reference sequence). V lost 4 bases, J lost 4 bases, and 8 bases lay in between. This CDR3 has 12 residues. The CDR3 here is CASSGGITEAFF. The CDR3 DNA reads TGTGCCAGCAGCGGAGGGATCACTGAAGCTTTCTTT.

The J gene is TRBJ1-2, the V gene TRBV27; D might be TRBD1 (6 bases). V was cut by 5 bases and J by 0 bases, with 19 bases left in between. Germline values: CDR1 MNHEY, CDR2 SMNVEV (reference sequence). This CDR3 has 17 residues. CDR3: CASSLGTTDTTNYGYTF. Written as DNA, the CDR3 is TGTGCCAGCAGTCTCGGGACAACGGACACAACTAACTATGGCTACACCTTC.

This clone was picked up one time. This chain uses TRBV16 with TRBJ2-3, with D possibly matching TRBD2 (6 bases). This CDR3 comprises 15 residues. Germline CDR1 is KGHSY and CDR2 is FQNENV. Trimming left V 4 bases short and J 1 base short, with 12 bases between. The CDR3 is CASSPVTGGTDTQYF. CDR3 bases: TGTGCCAGCAGCCCCGTAACGGGAGGCACAGATACGCAGTATTTT.

V usage is TRBV5-6 and J usage is TRBJ1-5, with D unresolved. Germline V CDR1 and CDR2: SGHDT, YYEEEE. CDR3 length equals 14 residues. V gave up 0 bases and J gave up 6 bases, with 10 bases separating them. The CDR3, as DNA: TGTGCCAGCAGCTTGGAGGGATGGAGTCAGCCCCAGCATTTT. As protein: CASSLEGWSQPQHF.

This clone was seen a single time. The chain recombines TRBV5-6 with TRBJ2-7; D call uncertain. The CDR3 length is 13 residues. Trimming left V 2 bases short and J 5 bases short, with 11 bases between. Germline V lookup: CDR1 SGHDT, CDR2 YYEEEE. CDR3 nucleotides: TGTGCCAGCAGCTTTGGCAGACTCGACGAGCAGTACTTC. It encodes CASSFGRLDEQYF.

The chain recombines TRBV19 with TRBJ1-4; no clear D gene. CDR3 length: 14 residues. V lost 4 bases and J 5 bases, leaving 11 bases between the germline ends. The germline gives CDR1 LNHDA, CDR2 SQIVND (reference sequence). CDR3 nucleotides: TGTGCCAGTAGTACCACGGCCGCGAATGAAAAACTGTTTTTT. Translating it yields CASSTTAANEKLFF. The entire variable domain, with the rest obtained from reference TRBV19 and TRBJ1-4, is as follows: DGGITQSPKYLFRKEGQNVTLSCEQNLNHDAMYWYRQDPGQGLRLIYYSQIVNDFQKGDIAEGYSVSREKKESFPLTVTSAQKNPTAFYLCASSTTAANEKLFFGSGTQLSVL.

The J gene is TRBJ2-5, the V gene TRBV9; 10 positions agree with TRBD2. The last part of the DNA fits TRBJ2-7 better; the J call may be wrong. This CDR3 spans 14 amino acids. From germline, CDR1 is SGDLS and CDR2 YYNGEE. The CDR3 sequence: CASSAGLAEDEQYF. The CDR3 coding sequence is TGTGCCAGCAGCGCCGGACTAGCGGAGGACGAGCAGTACTTC.

The chain links TRBV5-8 to TRBJ1-1; D unresolved. Trimming removed 2 bases from V and 4 bases from J, with 12 bases in between. CDR1 and CDR2 from the germline V gene are SGHTS and YDEGEE. The CDR3 extends over 14 amino acids. CDR3 region: CASSFRETGTEAFF. The CDR3 DNA reads TGTGCCAGCAGCTTTCGAGAGACGGGCACTGAAGCTTTCTTT. The variable domain in full, with the rest retrieved from reference TRBV5-8 and TRBJ1-1, is EAGVTQSPTHLIKTRGQQATLRCSPISGHTSVYWYQQALGLGLQFLLWYDEGEERNRGNFPPRFSGRQFPNYSSELNVNALELEDSALYLCASSFRETGTEAFFGQGTRLTVV.

This CDR3 reads CASSLTAGTITYEQYF. The CDR3 DNA reads as TGTGCCAGCAGTTTAACGGCAGGGACTATTACCTACGAGCAGTACTTC. The chain recombines TRBV27 with TRBJ2-7; TRBD2 matches at 7 bases. CDR1 MNHEY and CDR2 SMNVEV come from the germline V gene (reference sequence). J lost 2 bases, V lost 2 bases, and 9 bases had no gene match. The CDR3 extends over 16 amino acids.

V usage is TRBV6-5 and J usage is TRBJ2-7; D uncertain. CDR3 length: 11 residues. Germline V gene sequence: CDR1 MNHEY, CDR2 SVGAGI. With 5 bases removed from V and 4 bases from J, the gap between germline ends came to 6 bases. CDR3 region: CASSEIYEQYF. CDR3 DNA sequence: TGTGCCAGCAGTGAGATTTACGAGCAGTACTTC.

V gene TRBV29-1 combines with J gene TRBJ1-2; the match to TRBD1 covers 7 bases. Trimming cost V 6 bases and J 4 bases; bases outside gene matches: 8. From germline, CDR1 is SQVTM and CDR2 ANQGSEA. The CDR3 spans 13 residues. The chain's CDR3 is CSVWDSEIYGYTF. The CDR3 DNA reads TGCAGCGTGTGGGACAGCGAGATCTATGGCTACACCTTC.

This chain joins TRBV7-8 and TRBJ1-1; D remains unclear. Trimming took off 5 bases at V and 2 bases at J, with 12 bases between the two ends. This CDR3 comprises 14 residues. Germline-derived CDR1 and CDR2 are SGHVS and FQNEAQ. The CDR3 DNA sequence: TGTGCCAGCAGCCACAGCCCAGGAAACACTGAAGCTTTCTTT. This codes for CASSHSPGNTEAFF.

This sequence joins TRBV29-1 and TRBJ2-2; TRBD1 aligns across 9 bases. CDR3 size: 13 residues. The ends lost 8 bases at V and 7 bases at J; junction bases unmatched: 8. Germline lookup yields CDR1 SQVTM and CDR2 ANQGSEA. The CDR3 region has the DNA TGCAGCACTACAGGGGGCTCGGGCGGGGAGCTGTTTTTT. It is translated as CSTTGGSGGELFF.

This clone was observed a few times. The chain has TRBV9 and TRBJ1-2, with 7 bases lining up with TRBD1. V lost 3 bases to trimming and J lost 4 bases; unmatched junction nucleotides: 9. This CDR3 is built from 15 residues. The V gene's germline CDR1 is SGDLS and CDR2 YYNGEE. CDR3 protein: CASSGDSPNLYGYTF. The CDR3, as DNA: TGTGCCAGCAGCGGGGACAGCCCTAATCTCTATGGCTACACCTTC.

CDR3 DNA: TGCGCCAGCAGCATTTTCTGGGACAGTCCCCATGGCTACACCTTC. Its translation is CASSIFWDSPHGYTF. This chain connects TRBV5-1 to TRBJ1-2; 7 bases are shared with TRBD1. Trimming cost V 4 bases and J 6 bases; bases outside gene matches: 12. The length of the CDR3 is 15 residues. The germline CDR1 and CDR2 sequences are SGHRS and YFSETQ.

This rearrangement joins TRBV7-9 to TRBJ1-5; TRBD1 matches at 9 bases. Germline assignment: CDR1 SEHNR and CDR2 FQNEAQ (reference sequence). The CDR3 covers 15 residues. V lost 5 bases and J lost 5; bases outside the gene matches: 7. The CDR3 nucleotides read TGTGCCAGCAGCCGATGGGACAGGGAGGATCAGCCCCAGCATTTT. Its translation: CASSRWDREDQPQHF.